The 25 T cell receptor beta chains reported below all come from one sample, sequenced in a study of blood T cell repertoires in COVID-19. The protocol was immunoSEQ multiplex PCR, while the TCRdb copy is restricted to in-frame clones and leaves out a portion. The repertoire holds roughly 190,000 clones, with about 88% as singletons. The sample was peripheral blood. These receptors all come from a man aged 30 to 39 with active or convalescent COVID-19.

The chain is built from TRBV27 and TRBJ2-3; D unclear. The germline gives CDR1 MNHEY, CDR2 SMNVEV (reference sequence). V was pared by 6 bases and J by 3 bases, with 4 bases between. This CDR3 comprises 11 residues. CDR3 region: CASRETDTQYF. The CDR3 DNA follows: TGTGCCAGCAGGGAGACAGATACGCAGTATTTT.

CDR3 DNA sequence: TGCAGCGTTGCGACAGCTAACACTGAAGCTTTCTTT. It is translated as CSVATANTEAFF. This rearrangement joins TRBV29-1 to TRBJ1-1, with D possibly matching TRBD1 (5 bases). Trimming removed 4 bases at V and 2 bases at J, with 8 bases between. Per the germline V gene, CDR1 is SQVTM and CDR2 is ANQGSEA. CDR3 length: 12 amino acids.

This clone occurred once. J is TRBJ2-5 and V is TRBV11-3; D is unclear. Germline-derived CDR1 and CDR2 are SGHNT and YENEEA. The V gene lost 2 bases and the J gene lost 5 bases, with 15 bases spanning the gap. The CDR3 consists of 15 residues. The DNA for the CDR3 is TGTGCCAGCAGCTTATCGCAGACCGAGGTGGAGACCCAGTACTTC. This sequence encodes CASSLSQTEVETQYF. Using reference TRBV11-3 and TRBJ2-5 for the parts outside the CDR3, the full variable domain is EAGVVQSPRYKIIEKKQPVAFWCNPISGHNTLYWYLQNLGQGPELLIRYENEEAVDDSQLPKDRFSAERLKGVDSTLKIQPAELGDSAVYLCASSLSQTEVETQYFGPGTRLLVL.

V and J are TRBV5-6 and TRBJ2-7, with D perhaps matching TRBD2 (5 bases). There are 17 residues in the CDR3. With 4 bases removed from V and 1 base from J, the gap between germline ends came to 21 bases. From germline, CDR1 is SGHDT and CDR2 YYEEEE. DNA for the CDR3: TGTGCCAGCAGCGGAGGTGTTTTCGGGTTCTTTTCCTACGAGCAGTACGTC. It translates to CASSGGVFGFFSYEQYV.

The chain links TRBV19 to TRBJ1-6; 7 nucleotides agree with TRBD1. From germline, CDR1 is LNHDA and CDR2 SQIVND (reference sequence). This CDR3 contains 15 residues. Trimming removed 6 bases from V and 10 bases from J; junction bases left unmatched: 12. CDR3 sequence: CASSGVVRGGSPLHF. The CDR3 DNA reads as TGTGCCAGTAGCGGAGTGGTCCGAGGGGGCTCACCCCTCCACTTT.

This rearrangement joins TRBV25-1 to TRBJ2-5; a weak D match, TRBD1 (7 bases). The V end lost 0 bases, the J end lost 5 bases, and 10 bases lay between the germline ends. The germline gives CDR1 MGHDK, CDR2 SYGVNS. The CDR3 spans 14 residues. CDR3: CASSEYPGGETQYF. In DNA form, the CDR3 reads TGTGCCAGCAGTGAATACCCAGGGGGGGAGACCCAGTACTTC.

The chain employs TRBV15 and TRBJ2-1; the D gene is possibly TRBD1 (6 bases). Trimming cost V 3 bases and J 2 bases, with 11 bases left between them. This CDR3 is built from 15 residues. CDR1 LNHNV and CDR2 YYDKDF come from the germline V gene (reference sequence). CDR3: CATSSRQAPYNEQFF. In DNA form, the CDR3 reads TGTGCCACCAGCAGTCGACAGGCACCCTACAATGAGCAGTTCTTC.

The sample holds a few counts of this clone. This sequence joins TRBV4-1 and TRBJ1-1; D is ambiguous. The CDR3 is made up of 12 amino acids. V dropped 7 bases and J dropped 2 bases, with 8 bases sitting between them. The germline V gene encodes CDR1 MGHRA and CDR2 YSYEKL. The CDR3 sequence is CASTPGNTEAFF. CDR3 coding DNA: TGCGCCAGCACCCCAGGAAACACTGAAGCTTTCTTT.

This clone was picked up one time. This sequence joins TRBV19 and TRBJ2-3; possible D gene TRBD2, 5 bases. V was clipped by 6 bases and J by 3 bases, with 13 bases between them. From germline, CDR1 is LNHDA and CDR2 SQIVND (reference sequence). CDR3 length: 14 residues. CDR3 bases: TGTGCCAGTAGCCGCGAGGGCGTGACAGATACGCAGTATTTT. As protein: CASSREGVTDTQYF.

The rearrangement joins TRBV12-3 or TRBV12-4 to TRBJ2-2; tentative D call: TRBD2 (6 bases). Trimming left V 11 bases short and J 5 bases short, with 9 bases between. The CDR3 sequence is 11 residues long. CDR3 in amino acids: CAGGETGELFF. In DNA, the CDR3 is TGTGCCGGCGGGGAAACCGGGGAGCTGTTTTTT.

This clone occurred once. The rearrangement joins TRBV28 to TRBJ1-2; tentative D call: TRBD1 (5 bases). The germline V gene has CDR1 MDHEN and CDR2 SYDVKM. V shed 7 bases and J shed 2 bases, with 8 bases lying between them. This CDR3 contains 12 residues. The CDR3 nucleotides read TGTGCCAGCACAGGGCAGAACTATGGCTACACCTTC. This translates into CASTGQNYGYTF.

The rearrangement uses TRBV25-1 and TRBJ1-1, with D possibly TRBD1 on 6 matching bases. The CDR3 runs to 13 residues. Germline CDR1 MGHDK, CDR2 SYGVNS. V gave up 1 base and J gave up 9 bases, with 12 bases separating them. CDR3 loop: CASSEFITGKAFF. In DNA form, the CDR3 reads TGTGCCAGCAGTGAATTCATAACAGGGAAAGCTTTCTTT.

Of note for this clone: Different DNA sequences within this sample yield the same CDR3. This chain joins TRBV5-1 and TRBJ1-5, with 7 bases that match TRBD1. From germline, CDR1 is SGHRS and CDR2 YFSETQ. The CDR3 is 14 residues long. The junction had 1 base not matched to a gene; V was cut back by 0 bases and J by 4 bases. As DNA, the CDR3 is TGCGCCAGCAGCTTGGCAGGGGGGAATCAGCCCCAGCATTTT. Protein product: CASSLAGGNQPQHF.

This chain uses TRBV7-3 with TRBJ2-4, with 7 positions matching TRBD2. The CDR3 spans 17 residues. CDR1 SGHTA and CDR2 FQGTGA come from the germline V gene. Trimming removed 5 bases from V and 9 bases from J; junction bases left unmatched: 19. The chain's CDR3 is CASSPRVAAGRAGIQYF. The CDR3 DNA is TGTGCCAGCAGCCCCCGTGTGGCGGCAGGGAGGGCGGGCATTCAGTACTTC.

The J gene is TRBJ2-5, the V gene TRBV18, with 8 bases matching TRBD2. The CDR3 length is 13 residues. CDR1 and CDR2 from the germline V gene are KGHSH and LQKENI. V lost 8 bases, J lost 1 base, and 3 bases stayed unmatched. The DNA for the CDR3 is TGTGCCAGCCTCGCGGGGGGCCAAGAGACCCAGTACTTC. Amino acids: CASLAGGQETQYF.

The chain carries TRBV2 and TRBJ2-7, with 11 positions matching TRBD1. Germline CDR1 SNHLY, CDR2 FYNNEI. V lost 5 bases and J lost 4; bases outside the gene matches: 4. The CDR3 contains 14 residues. CDR3 sequence (DNA): TGTGCCAGCAGTAACCGGGACAGGGGGTACGAGCAGTACTTC. Its translation is CASSNRDRGYEQYF.

This chain connects TRBV19 to TRBJ2-5; 9 nucleotides match TRBD1. The CDR3 is made up of 15 amino acids. After removal of 5 bases from V and 4 bases from J, the junction contained 8 bases not matched to a gene. Germline V lookup: CDR1 LNHDA, CDR2 SQIVND (reference sequence). CDR3 DNA: TGTGCCAGTAGTCCCTGGACAGGGGTATCAGAGACCCAGTACTTC. Translating gives CASSPWTGVSETQYF.

This chain uses TRBV10-3 with TRBJ1-1; 9 bases match TRBD1. CDR3 length: 13 amino acids. J was trimmed by 4 bases and V by 5 bases; bases with no gene match: 2. Germline V gene sequence: CDR1 ENHRY, CDR2 SYGVKD. The CDR3 DNA follows: TGTGCCATCAGTTCGACAGGGGGCACTGAAGCTTTCTTT. Amino acids: CAISSTGGTEAFF.

CDR3: CASSEAGGRATLKAFF. In DNA form, the CDR3 reads TGTGCCAGCAGTGAAGCGGGAGGACGGGCGACCCTGAAGGCTTTCTTT. The genes are TRBV2 and TRBJ1-1, with unresolved D. Germline CDR1 and CDR2: SNHLY and FYNNEI. The CDR3 sequence is 16 residues long. The ends were cut back, 0 bases at V and 11 bases at J, with 22 bases in the middle.

The V gene is TRBV11-3, the J gene TRBJ1-2; 9 bases align to TRBD1. V lost 0 bases and J lost 8; bases outside the gene matches: 4. The CDR3 covers 14 residues. CDR1 is SGHNT and CDR2 is YENEEA in the germline V gene. CDR3 protein: CASSLEGQGGGYTF. CDR3 nucleotide sequence: TGTGCCAGCAGCTTAGAGGGACAGGGAGGAGGCTACACCTTC.

The rearrangement uses TRBV6-5 and TRBJ2-7, with 10 bases fitting TRBD1. V dropped 8 bases and J dropped 4; count of bases not matched to a gene: 11. Germline V gene data show CDR1 as MNHEY and CDR2 as SVGAGI. This CDR3 is 15 amino acids long. In DNA form, the CDR3 reads TGTGCCAGCCACCTTTTTAGGGACAGGGGTTACGAGCAGTACTTC. Its protein is CASHLFRDRGYEQYF.

The chain's CDR3 is CASSYEPGGQNIQYF. Written as DNA, the CDR3 is TGTGCCAGCAGTTATGAACCGGGGGGTCAAAACATTCAGTACTTC. The chain employs TRBV6-6 and TRBJ2-4, with TRBD2 identical over 7 bases. Germline V gene data show CDR1 as MNHNY and CDR2 as SVGAGI (reference sequence). The CDR3 has 15 residues. The V and J ends lost 3 bases and 5 bases, in that order; junction bases with no gene match: 7.

The chain uses TRBV6-5 and TRBJ2-7; D perhaps matches TRBD2 (7 bases). This CDR3 is 15 amino acids long. Trimming took off 0 bases at V and 5 bases at J, with 14 bases between the two ends. Germline CDR1 is MNHEY and CDR2 is SVGAGI. This CDR3 reads CASSYSRGALDEQYF. CDR3 coding DNA: TGTGCCAGCAGTTACTCCCGGGGGGCGCTCGACGAGCAGTACTTC.

The chain combines TRBV10-3 with TRBJ1-2; possibly TRBD1 for D (5 bases). V dropped 7 bases and J dropped 6 bases, with 18 bases sitting between them. This CDR3 contains 14 residues. In germline, CDR1 is ENHRY, CDR2 SYGVKD. The CDR3 spells CAITGRGGADGYTF. The DNA for the CDR3 is TGTGCCATCACCGGGAGGGGTGGCGCGGATGGCTACACCTTC.

The genes are TRBV4-1 and TRBJ1-1; TRBD1 aligns across 10 bases. V lost 6 bases to trimming and J lost 3 bases; unmatched junction nucleotides: 7. From germline, CDR1 is MGHRA and CDR2 YSYEKL. This CDR3 region has 15 residues. The CDR3 is CASSYGTGVDTEAFF. CDR3 DNA: TGCGCCAGCAGTTACGGGACAGGGGTAGACACTGAAGCTTTCTTT.